This T cell receptor beta chain appears in the sequencing data of a study of cytomegalovirus exposure and HLA in healthy donors. Study-wide results and limits: Later analysis suggested most CMV-associated TCR beta chains were HLA-restricted. An assumption of roughly uniform sequencing depth across donors underlay the presence/absence analyses.

With respect to this clone: Its antigen remains unidentified.

A multiplex PCR was run with 60 Vbeta primers and 13 Jbeta primers. Repertoires were generated with immunoSEQ multiplex PCR, while TCRdb's copy carries only in-frame clones and drops some. This sample has about 150,000 clones, with about three quarters found just once. The clonotype was recovered from a woman aged 30 to 39 in good health and CMV-seropositive. The sequencing sample was made of PBMCs.

In nucleotides, the CDR3 is TGTGCCAGCAGTGGTCTAGCGGGCAATGAGCAGTTCTTC. It is translated as CASSGLAGNEQFF. V is TRBV2 and J is TRBJ2-1, with 8 bases identical to TRBD2. J was trimmed by 6 bases and V by 4 bases; bases with no gene match: 2. Germline loops: CDR1 SNHLY, CDR2 FYNNEI. The CDR3 extends over 13 amino acids.